A selection of T cell receptor beta chains follows, all from one sample in a study of T cell repertoires in cytomegalovirus infection. Each CDR3 protein gets one entry after TCRdb re-called the reads with MiXCR. The sample holds some 310,000 distinct CDR3 sequences, 20% to 25% seen once. The antigens these receptors bind are not known. This specimen consisted of cultured PBMCs, obtained from culture after CMV antigen stimulation. These receptors originate from a human donor in good health (CMV status not recorded). Some clones in this sample may be carry-over from other donors' samples. The CDR3 runs from the conserved cysteine through the conserved F or W. Each record gives: J gene, clone size, D gene, V gene, CDR3 protein, CDR3 DNA. D genes are given only for firm matches. The size of a clone is reported for some rows only, either as once, few or many, or as a class for expanded clones.

j_call: TRBJ2-7; clone_size: few; d_call: .; v_call: TRBV6-1; cdr3_aa: CASSETSSYEQYF; cdr3_nt: TGTGCCAGCAGTGAGACTTCCTCCTACGAGCAGTACTTC
j_call: TRBJ2-2; clone_size: many; d_call: .; v_call: TRBV7-2; cdr3_aa: CASSFTGLVTNTGELFF; cdr3_nt: TGTGCCAGCAGCTTTACCGGCCTGGTCACGAACACCGGGGAGCTGTTTTTT
j_call: TRBJ1-2; clone_size: .; d_call: TRBD1; v_call: TRBV4-1; cdr3_aa: CASSPRRQGGYGYTF; cdr3_nt: TGCGCCAGCAGCCCTAGACGGCAGGGGGGCTATGGCTACACCTTC
j_call: TRBJ1-5; clone_size: few; d_call: TRBD1; v_call: TRBV7-2; cdr3_aa: CASSPRQGEVRPQHF; cdr3_nt: TGTGCCAGCAGCCCTCGACAGGGGGAGGTTCGGCCCCAGCATTTT
j_call: TRBJ2-4; clone_size: many; d_call: TRBD2; v_call: TRBV7-2; cdr3_aa: CASSLSASGRNIQYF; cdr3_nt: TGTGCCAGCAGCTTGTCGGCTAGCGGGAGGAACATTCAGTACTTC
j_call: TRBJ1-3; clone_size: few; d_call: TRBD1; v_call: TRBV19; cdr3_aa: CASMTGWNSGNTIYF; cdr3_nt: TGTGCCAGTATGACAGGGTGGAACTCTGGAAACACCATATATTTT
j_call: TRBJ1-2; clone_size: .; d_call: .; v_call: TRBV28; cdr3_aa: CASSGPNYGYTF; cdr3_nt: TGTGCCAGCAGTGGCCCAAACTATGGCTACACCTTC
j_call: TRBJ1-1; clone_size: .; d_call: .; v_call: TRBV5-1; cdr3_aa: CASSPAGYRVEAFF; cdr3_nt: TGCGCCAGCAGCCCCGCGGGATATCGGGTTGAAGCTTTCTTT
j_call: TRBJ1-2; clone_size: few; d_call: TRBD1; v_call: TRBV15; cdr3_aa: CATSRDWAGGLYGYTF; cdr3_nt: TGTGCCACCAGCAGAGATTGGGCAGGGGGCCTCTATGGCTACACCTTC
j_call: TRBJ2-3; clone_size: few; d_call: .; v_call: TRBV7-9; cdr3_aa: CASSFVGGTDTQYF; cdr3_nt: TGTGCCAGCAGCTTCGTAGGCGGCACAGATACGCAGTATTTT
j_call: TRBJ2-3; clone_size: .; d_call: TRBD2; v_call: TRBV4-3; cdr3_aa: CASSQGSSRTRGSQTQYF; cdr3_nt: TGCGCCAGCAGCCAAGGGTCTTCGCGGACTAGGGGTTCCCAGACGCAGTATTTT
j_call: TRBJ1-5; clone_size: .; d_call: .; v_call: TRBV7-2; cdr3_aa: CASSLGEIRPQHF; cdr3_nt: TGTGCCAGCAGCTTAGGGGAGATCAGGCCCCAGCATTTT
j_call: TRBJ1-1; clone_size: few; d_call: .; v_call: TRBV7-8; cdr3_aa: CASSVGKGGRTEAFF; cdr3_nt: TGTGCCAGCAGCGTAGGGAAGGGGGGGCGGACTGAAGCTTTCTTT
j_call: TRBJ2-3; clone_size: many; d_call: TRBD1; v_call: TRBV5-8; cdr3_aa: CASSTGTGLAGTDTQYF; cdr3_nt: TGTGCCAGCAGTACCGGGACAGGGCTAGCGGGCACAGATACGCAGTATTTT
j_call: TRBJ2-1; clone_size: .; d_call: .; v_call: TRBV4-2; cdr3_aa: CASSRLGTYNEQFF; cdr3_nt: TGTGCCAGCAGCCGGTTGGGTACCTACAATGAGCAGTTCTTC
j_call: TRBJ2-1; clone_size: .; d_call: TRBD2; v_call: TRBV6-2/TRBV6-3; cdr3_aa: CASRTTSGPYNEQFF; cdr3_nt: TGTGCCAGCAGGACAACTAGCGGCCCCTACAATGAGCAGTTCTTC